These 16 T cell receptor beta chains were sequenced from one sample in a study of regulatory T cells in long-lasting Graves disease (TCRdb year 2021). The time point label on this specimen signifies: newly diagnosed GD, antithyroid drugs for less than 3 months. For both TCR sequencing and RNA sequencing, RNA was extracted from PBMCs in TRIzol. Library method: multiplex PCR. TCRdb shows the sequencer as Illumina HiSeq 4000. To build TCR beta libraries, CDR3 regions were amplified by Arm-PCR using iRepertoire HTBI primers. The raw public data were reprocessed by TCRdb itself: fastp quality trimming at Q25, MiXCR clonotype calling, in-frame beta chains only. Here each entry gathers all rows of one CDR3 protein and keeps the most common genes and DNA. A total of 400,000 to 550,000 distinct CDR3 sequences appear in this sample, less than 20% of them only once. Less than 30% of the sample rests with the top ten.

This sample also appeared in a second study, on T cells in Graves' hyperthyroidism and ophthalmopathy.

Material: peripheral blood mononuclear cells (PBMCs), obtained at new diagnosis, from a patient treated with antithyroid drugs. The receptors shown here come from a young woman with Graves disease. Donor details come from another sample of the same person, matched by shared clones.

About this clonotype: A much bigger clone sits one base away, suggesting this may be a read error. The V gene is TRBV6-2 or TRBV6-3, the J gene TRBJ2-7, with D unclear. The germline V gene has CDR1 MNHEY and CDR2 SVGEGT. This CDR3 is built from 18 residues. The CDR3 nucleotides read TGTGTCAGCAGTTACTCGTCCTATAGTAATCGGAATCCCTACGAGCAGTACTTC. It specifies CVSSYSSYSNRNPYEQYF.

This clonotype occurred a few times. The CDR3 region is CSARDPRDTGYNEQFF. DNA for the CDR3: TGCAGTGCTAGAGATCCCCGGGACACGGGATACAATGAGCAGTTCTTC. The chain combines TRBV20-1 with TRBJ2-1; D is possibly TRBD1 (6 bases). Germline V gene lookup returns CDR1 DFQATT and CDR2 SNEGSKA (reference sequence). Deletions cut 0 bases from V and 4 bases from J, with 16 bases between. The CDR3 has 16 amino acids.

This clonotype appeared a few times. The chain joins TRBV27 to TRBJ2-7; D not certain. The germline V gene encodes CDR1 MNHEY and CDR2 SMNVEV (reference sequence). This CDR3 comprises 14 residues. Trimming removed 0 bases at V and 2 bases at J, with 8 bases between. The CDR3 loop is CASSLSLGPYEQYF. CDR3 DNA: TGTGCCAGCAGTTTATCGCTCGGTCCCTACGAGCAGTACTTC.

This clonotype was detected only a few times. The CDR3 loop is CSVGYPGGRRVRETQYF. The CDR3 DNA follows: TGCAGCGTTGGGTATCCCGGGGGGCGAAGGGTAAGAGAGACCCAGTACTTC. The chain has TRBV29-1 and TRBJ2-5; perhaps TRBD2 as D (7 bases). The CDR3 is made up of 17 amino acids. V lost 4 bases, J lost 4 bases, and 25 bases lay in between. Germline CDR1 and CDR2: SQVTM and ANQGSEA.

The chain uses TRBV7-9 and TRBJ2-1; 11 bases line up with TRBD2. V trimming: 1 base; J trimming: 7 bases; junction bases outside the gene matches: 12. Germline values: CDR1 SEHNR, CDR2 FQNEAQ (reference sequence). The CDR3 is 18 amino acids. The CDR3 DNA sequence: TGTGCCAGCAGCTTAGACCCCCTACTAGCGGGAGTAGGTAATGAGCAGTTCTTC. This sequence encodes CASSLDPLLAGVGNEQFF.

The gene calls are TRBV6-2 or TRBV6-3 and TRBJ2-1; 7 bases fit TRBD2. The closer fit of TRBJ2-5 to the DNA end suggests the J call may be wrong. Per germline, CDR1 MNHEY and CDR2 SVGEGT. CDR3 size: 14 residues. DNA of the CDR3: TGTGCCAGCAGAAGGACGGGACTAAAAGAGACCCAGTACTTC. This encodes CASRRTGLKETQYF.

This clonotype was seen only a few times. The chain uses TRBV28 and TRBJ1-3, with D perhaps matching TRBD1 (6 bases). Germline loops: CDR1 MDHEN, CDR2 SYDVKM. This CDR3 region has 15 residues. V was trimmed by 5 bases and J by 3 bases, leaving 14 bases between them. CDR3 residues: CASSPSTGLGNTIYF. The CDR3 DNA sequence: TGTGCCAGCAGTCCGTCCACAGGGCTTGGAAACACCATATATTTT.

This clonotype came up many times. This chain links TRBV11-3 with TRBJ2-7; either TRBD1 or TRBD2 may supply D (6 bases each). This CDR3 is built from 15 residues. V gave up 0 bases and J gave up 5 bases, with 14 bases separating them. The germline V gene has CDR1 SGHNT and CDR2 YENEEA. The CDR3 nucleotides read TGTGCCAGCAGCTTAGATATGGGGGGACACAACGAGCAGTACTTC. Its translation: CASSLDMGGHNEQYF.

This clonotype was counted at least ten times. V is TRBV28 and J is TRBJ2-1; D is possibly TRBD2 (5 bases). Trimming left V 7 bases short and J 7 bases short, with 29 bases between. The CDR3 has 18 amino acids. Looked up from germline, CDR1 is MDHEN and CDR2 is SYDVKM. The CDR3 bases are TGTGCCAGCACCTCGCCCCCCTGGACGCCGGGGAAGGGAAATGAGCAGTTCTTC. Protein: CASTSPPWTPGKGNEQFF.

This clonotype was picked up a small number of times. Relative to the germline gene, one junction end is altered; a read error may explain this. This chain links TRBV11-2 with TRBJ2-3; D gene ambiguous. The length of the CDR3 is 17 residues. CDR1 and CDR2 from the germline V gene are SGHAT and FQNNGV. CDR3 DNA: TGTGCCCGCAGCTTAGATCTGGCTACCCTCAGCACAGATACGCAGTATTTT. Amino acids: CARSLDLATLSTDTQYF.

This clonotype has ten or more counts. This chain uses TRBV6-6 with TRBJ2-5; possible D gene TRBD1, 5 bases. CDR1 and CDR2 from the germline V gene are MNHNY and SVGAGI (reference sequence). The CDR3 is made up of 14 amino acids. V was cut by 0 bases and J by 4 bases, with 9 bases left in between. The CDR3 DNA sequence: TGTGCCAGCAGTTACTCGGCAGGGCGAGAGACCCAGTACTTC. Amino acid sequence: CASSYSAGRETQYF.

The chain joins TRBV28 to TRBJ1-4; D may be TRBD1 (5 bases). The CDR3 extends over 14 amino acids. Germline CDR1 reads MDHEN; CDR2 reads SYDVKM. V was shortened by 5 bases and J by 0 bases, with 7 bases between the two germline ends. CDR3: CASSTGATNEKLFF. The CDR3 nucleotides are TGTGCCAGCAGTACAGGTGCAACTAATGAAAAACTGTTTTTT.

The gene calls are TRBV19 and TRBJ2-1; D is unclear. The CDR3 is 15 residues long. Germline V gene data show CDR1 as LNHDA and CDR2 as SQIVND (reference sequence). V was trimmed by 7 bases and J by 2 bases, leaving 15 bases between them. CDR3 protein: CASTGPGGTYNEQFF. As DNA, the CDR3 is TGTGCCAGTACTGGTCCAGGTGGCACCTACAATGAGCAGTTCTTC.

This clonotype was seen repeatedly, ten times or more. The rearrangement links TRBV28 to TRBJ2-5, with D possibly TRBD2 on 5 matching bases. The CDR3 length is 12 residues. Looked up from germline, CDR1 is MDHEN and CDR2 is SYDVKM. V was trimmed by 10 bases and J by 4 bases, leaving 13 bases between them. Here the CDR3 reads CATTSLSETQYF. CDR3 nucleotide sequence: TGTGCCACCACTAGTTTATCAGAGACCCAGTACTTC.

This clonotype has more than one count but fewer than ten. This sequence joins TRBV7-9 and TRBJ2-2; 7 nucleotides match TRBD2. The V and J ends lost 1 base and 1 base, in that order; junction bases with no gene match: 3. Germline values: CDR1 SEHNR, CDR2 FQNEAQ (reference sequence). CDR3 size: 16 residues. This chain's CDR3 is CASSLVAGVNTGELFF. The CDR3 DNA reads TGTGCCAGCAGCTTAGTTGCGGGAGTGAACACCGGGGAGCTGTTTTTT.

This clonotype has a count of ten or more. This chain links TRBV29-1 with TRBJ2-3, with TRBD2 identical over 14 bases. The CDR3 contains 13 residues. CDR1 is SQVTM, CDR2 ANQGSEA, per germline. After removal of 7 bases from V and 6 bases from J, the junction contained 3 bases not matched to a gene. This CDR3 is CSGRTSGRDTQYF. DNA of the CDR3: TGCAGCGGTCGGACTAGCGGGAGGGATACGCAGTATTTT.